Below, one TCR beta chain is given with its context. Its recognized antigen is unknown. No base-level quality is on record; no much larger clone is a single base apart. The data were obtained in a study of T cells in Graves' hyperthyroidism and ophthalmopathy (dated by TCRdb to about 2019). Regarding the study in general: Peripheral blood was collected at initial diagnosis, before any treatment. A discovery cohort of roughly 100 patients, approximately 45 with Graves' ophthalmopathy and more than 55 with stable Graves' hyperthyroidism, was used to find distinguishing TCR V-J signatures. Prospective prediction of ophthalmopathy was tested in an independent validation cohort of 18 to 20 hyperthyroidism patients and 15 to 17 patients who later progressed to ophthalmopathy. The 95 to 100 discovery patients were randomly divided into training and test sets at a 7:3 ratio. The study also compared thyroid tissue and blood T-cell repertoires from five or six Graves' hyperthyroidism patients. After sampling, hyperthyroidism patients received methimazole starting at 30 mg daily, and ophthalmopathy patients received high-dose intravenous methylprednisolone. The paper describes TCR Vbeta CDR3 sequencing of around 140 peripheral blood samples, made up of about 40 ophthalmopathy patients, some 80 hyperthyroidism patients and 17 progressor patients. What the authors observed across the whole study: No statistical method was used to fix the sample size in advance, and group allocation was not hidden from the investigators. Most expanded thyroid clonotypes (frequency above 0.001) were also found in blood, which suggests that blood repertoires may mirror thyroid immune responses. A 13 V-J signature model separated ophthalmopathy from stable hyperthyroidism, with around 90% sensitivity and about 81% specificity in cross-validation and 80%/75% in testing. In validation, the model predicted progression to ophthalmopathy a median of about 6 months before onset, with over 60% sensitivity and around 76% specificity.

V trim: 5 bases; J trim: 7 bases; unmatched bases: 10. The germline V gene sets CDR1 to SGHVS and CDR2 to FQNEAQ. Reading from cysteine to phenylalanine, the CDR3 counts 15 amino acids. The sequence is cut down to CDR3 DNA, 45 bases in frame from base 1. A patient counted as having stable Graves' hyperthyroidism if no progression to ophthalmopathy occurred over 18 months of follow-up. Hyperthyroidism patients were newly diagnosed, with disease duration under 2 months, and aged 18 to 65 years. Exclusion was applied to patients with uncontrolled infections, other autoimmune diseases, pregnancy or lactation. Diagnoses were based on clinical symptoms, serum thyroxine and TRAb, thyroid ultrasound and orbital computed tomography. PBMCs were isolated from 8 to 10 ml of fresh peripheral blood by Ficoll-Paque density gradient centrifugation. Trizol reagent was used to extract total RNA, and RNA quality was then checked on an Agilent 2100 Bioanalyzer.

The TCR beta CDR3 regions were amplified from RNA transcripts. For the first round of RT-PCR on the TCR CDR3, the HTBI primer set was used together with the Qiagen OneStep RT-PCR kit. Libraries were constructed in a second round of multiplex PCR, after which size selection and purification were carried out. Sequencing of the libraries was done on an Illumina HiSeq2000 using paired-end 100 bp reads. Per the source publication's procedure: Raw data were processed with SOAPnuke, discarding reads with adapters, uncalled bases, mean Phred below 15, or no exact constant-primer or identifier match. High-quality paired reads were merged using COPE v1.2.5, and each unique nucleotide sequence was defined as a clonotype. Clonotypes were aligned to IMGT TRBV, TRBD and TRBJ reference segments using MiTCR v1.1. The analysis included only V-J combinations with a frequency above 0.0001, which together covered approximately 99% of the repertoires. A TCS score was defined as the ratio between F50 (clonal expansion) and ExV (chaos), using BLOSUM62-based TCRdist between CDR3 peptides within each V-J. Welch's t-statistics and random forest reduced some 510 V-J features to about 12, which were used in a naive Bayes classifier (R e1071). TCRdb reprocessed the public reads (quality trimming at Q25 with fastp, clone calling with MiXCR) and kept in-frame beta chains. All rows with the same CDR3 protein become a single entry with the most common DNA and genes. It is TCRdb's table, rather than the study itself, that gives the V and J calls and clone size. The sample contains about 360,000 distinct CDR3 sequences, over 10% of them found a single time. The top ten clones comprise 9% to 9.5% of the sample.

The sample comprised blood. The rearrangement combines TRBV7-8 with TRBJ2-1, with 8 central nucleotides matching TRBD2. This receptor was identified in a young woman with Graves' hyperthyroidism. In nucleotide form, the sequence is TGTGCCAGCAGCCTAGGGGGACTAGGCAGGAATGAGCAGTTCTTC. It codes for CASSLGGLGRNEQFF.